This TCR beta chain was profiled in a study of a mutant IDH1 vaccine in newly diagnosed glioma (TCRdb year 2021). About the investigation overall: Vaccination was initiated 4-6 weeks after radiotherapy alone, or concurrently with temozolomide cycles in the chemotherapy-containing groups. The week-35 safety follow-up took place at visit V12, and the week-47 end of study took place at visit V13. For exploratory analyses, about 25 treated patients had longitudinal TCRB deep sequencing done wherever samples were available. Peripheral blood samples were drawn at six visits, namely V03 (baseline), V05, V07, V10, V12 and V13. Of the approximately 33 patients who were treated, around 62% were male and roughly 38% were female, and the mean age was around 40 years. Prior to enrollment, patients had been given standard therapy consisting of radiotherapy alone, temozolomide alone, or radiochemotherapy with temozolomide, with the combination given to most patients.

Here is what the overall study found, with its caveats: The authors noted that analyses of patient blood samples could not be reproduced because of sample limitations. Across multiple MHC alleles, vaccine-induced immune responses were seen in just over 90% of patients. Availability determined which PBMC samples were chosen for TCRB deep sequencing. Changes in the top peripheral T cell clonotypes picked up by TCRB sequencing did not appear to be linked to pseudoprogression.

Receptors were amplified or captured by the immunoSEQ multiplex PCR assay. Rearranged TCR beta chain sequences were amplified with the hsTCRB Kit following the manufacturer's protocol. TCRB libraries were sequenced on an Illumina MiSeq. The authors' analysis ran thus. Demultiplexing, trimming and gene mapping were performed with the kit vendor's proprietary platform. In its TCRdb copy, this immuneACCESS table keeps in-frame sequences only and misses some clones. Where compared with another copy, unresolved V genes explain less than half of these, and the others have no known cause. V, J and clone size are taken as reported in that table, and D and trimming were inferred from the DNA itself. Within this sample are roughly 51,000 clones, with under 85% of them counted one time only. Over 6.5% of the sample lies in the top ten. For CDR1 and CDR2, the germline V gene lists SGHVS and FQNEAQ. There are 12 amino acids in the CDR3, from cysteine to phenylalanine inclusive. Of the read, only the CDR3 DNA is kept; its 36 bases are in frame from base 1. V is cut by 5 bases and J by 3 bases, and the space between the germline ends is 4 bases.

Worth noting for this clone: The antigen this receptor binds is unknown. Base qualities are not provided; no much larger clone lies one nucleotide away.

This specimen's time point label, interpreted: week 35, safety follow-up. Each vaccine dose was 300 ug of a 20-mer mutant IDH1 peptide in Montanide, given subcutaneously with topical imiquimod. Across visits V03 through V10, patients got a total of eight vaccinations, given in weeks 1, 3, 5, 7, 11, 15, 19 and 23. The donors had newly diagnosed IDH1-mutant astrocytomas of WHO grade 3 or 4 that showed loss of nuclear ATRX. The samples were drawn from NOA16, a multicentre, single-arm, open-label phase I trial in Germany that tested a mutant IDH1 peptide vaccine in humans for the first time. The DNeasy Blood and Tissue Kit was used to extract genomic DNA from EDTA blood for TCRB sequencing.

This receptor was obtained from a man aged 40-50 years with glioma. This sample comprised PBMCs, obtained from a glioma patient whose treatment included an IDH1 peptide vaccine. Rearrangement joined TRBV7-8 to TRBJ2-2; too little of a D gene remains to name it. The DNA sequence is as follows: TGTGCCAGCAGCACCTACACCGGGGAGCTGTTTTTT. Its protein is CASSTYTGELFF.